This passage covers 29 T cell receptor beta chains from one sample sequenced in a study of T cell repertoires in cytomegalovirus infection. TCRdb re-analysed the reads in MiXCR, keeping a single row per CDR3 protein. The sample consists of fewer than 550,000 distinct CDR3 sequences, about 26% of them appearing once. Material: PBMCs. These receptor sequences come from a human donor in good health (CMV status not recorded). Some clones in this sample may be carry-over from other donors' samples.

This chain connects TRBV9 to TRBJ1-5; unclear D gene. CDR1 is SGDLS, CDR2 YYNGEE, per germline. This CDR3 is 14 amino acids long. Trimming took 4 bases from V and 4 from J, leaving 12 bases between them. In DNA, the CDR3 is TGTGCCAGCAGCCCCGGACTAGGTAATCAGCCCCAGCATTTT. Translating gives CASSPGLGNQPQHF.

The table lists this clonotype with many counts. This chain joins TRBV4-1 and TRBJ2-2, with 9 bases fitting TRBD2. The CDR3 totals 15 residues. CDR1 is MGHRA and CDR2 is YSYEKL in the germline V gene. J lost 5 bases, V lost 1 base, and 2 bases had no gene match. The CDR3 DNA reads as TGCGCCAGCAGCCAAGGCCTAGCGGGAACCGGGGAGCTGTTTTTT. Translating it yields CASSQGLAGTGELFF.

The CDR3: CASSRYAGTTEAFF. As DNA, the CDR3 is TGTGCCAGCAGTCGCTACGCAGGGACCACTGAAGCTTTCTTT. The gene calls are TRBV28 and TRBJ1-1; a possible D gene is TRBD1 (5 bases). The CDR3 runs to 14 residues. The V gene lost 5 bases and the J gene lost 4 bases, with 14 bases spanning the gap. Germline CDR1 is MDHEN and CDR2 is SYDVKM. The complete variable domain, with remaining parts taken from reference TRBV28 and TRBJ1-1, reads DVKVTQSSRYLVKRTGEKVFLECVQDMDHENMFWYRQDPGLGLRLIYFSYDVKMKEKGDIPEGYSVSREKKERFSLILESASTNQTSMYLCASSRYAGTTEAFFGQGTRLTVV.

This clonotype was observed a single time. The chain carries TRBV2 and TRBJ2-4; TRBD2 matches at 11 bases. J was trimmed by 7 bases and V by 8 bases; bases with no gene match: 13. The CDR3 runs to 16 residues. Germline values: CDR1 SNHLY, CDR2 FYNNEI. CDR3 bases: TGTGCCAGCCCTAGACAGGGCGCTAGCGGGAGGAACATTCAGTACTTC. This encodes CASPRQGASGRNIQYF.

The rearrangement uses TRBV19 and TRBJ2-3, with 7 bases matching TRBD2. Unmatched junction bases numbered 5, after V lost 3 bases and J lost 2 bases. Germline V gene data show CDR1 as LNHDA and CDR2 as SQIVND (reference sequence). The CDR3 is 15 amino acids. CDR3 sequence: CASSISGSNTDTQYF. The CDR3 coding sequence is TGTGCCAGTAGTATTAGCGGGTCTAACACAGATACGCAGTATTTT.

CDR3 nucleotides: TGCAGTGCTAGTATAACTGGCTACAATGAGCAGTTCTTC. This codes for CSASITGYNEQFF. This chain links TRBV20-1 with TRBJ2-1; D uncertain. Germline CDR1 DFQATT, CDR2 SNEGSKA (reference sequence). CDR3 length equals 13 residues. Trimming took 3 bases from V and 3 from J, leaving 9 bases between them.

Concerning this clonotype itself: Since a much larger clone is just one base distant, this may be a read error. The chain carries TRBV7-2 and TRBJ1-2; D unresolved. This CDR3 has 13 residues. Germline values: CDR1 SGHTA, CDR2 FQGNSA. V gave up 3 bases and J gave up 5 bases, with 10 bases separating them. The CDR3 bases are TGTGCCAGCAGCTTCGACGGGAGATATGGCTACACCTTC. Translated, it gives CASSFDGRYGYTF.

This clonotype has a handful of counts. The chain has TRBV5-4 and TRBJ2-1, with 8 positions matching TRBD2. This CDR3 is built from 14 residues. Unmatched junction bases numbered 5, after V lost 4 bases and J lost 5 bases. From germline, CDR1 is SGHNT and CDR2 YYREEE (reference sequence). The chain's CDR3 is CASSAQLADNEQFF. The CDR3 DNA reads TGTGCCAGCAGCGCCCAACTAGCGGACAATGAGCAGTTCTTC.

The genes are TRBV11-2 and TRBJ2-6; the D is unclear. This CDR3 is built from 15 residues. Trimming shortened V by 1 base and J by 4 bases, and 8 bases separated the two germline ends. Germline CDR1 reads SGHAT; CDR2 reads FQNNGV. The DNA of the CDR3 is TGTGCCAGCAGCTTAGTAGGGATGGGGGCCAACGTCCTGACTTTC. The encoded protein is CASSLVGMGANVLTF.

This clonotype was observed a handful of times. The chain has TRBV12-3 or TRBV12-4 and TRBJ1-4; D gene uncertain. CDR3 length: 15 residues. Trimming stripped 3 bases from V and 3 bases from J, with 11 bases between. This chain's CDR3 is CASSFWGTANEKLFF. CDR3 nucleotide sequence: TGTGCCAGCAGTTTTTGGGGTACGGCTAATGAAAAACTGTTTTTT.

This clonotype appeared a few times. The chain has TRBV19 and TRBJ2-3; 8 nucleotides match TRBD2. In germline, CDR1 is LNHDA, CDR2 SQIVND (reference sequence). The J segment lost 3 bases and the V segment lost 2 bases, leaving 4 bases of the junction unmatched. The CDR3 covers 15 residues. Here the CDR3 reads CASSITSGFTDTQYF. As DNA, the CDR3 is TGTGCCAGTAGTATAACTAGCGGTTTTACAGATACGCAGTATTTT.

The rearrangement joins TRBV12-3 or TRBV12-4 to TRBJ2-3; D possibly corresponds to TRBD2 (5 bases). Trimming left V 5 bases short and J 0 bases short, with 15 bases between. CDR3 length: 16 amino acids. CDR3 in DNA: TGTGCCAGCAGTCGTCTGGTTAGCGCGAGCACAGATACGCAGTATTTT. Its translation: CASSRLVSASTDTQYF.

V usage is TRBV7-2 and J usage is TRBJ1-1; no definite D call. The CDR3 length is 13 residues. With 5 bases removed from V and 1 base from J, the gap between germline ends came to 8 bases. CDR1 and CDR2 from the germline V gene are SGHTA and FQGNSA. The CDR3, as DNA: TGTGCCAGCAGCGCCGGGGAGAACACTGAAGCTTTCTTT. This encodes CASSAGENTEAFF.

The chain uses TRBV23-1 and TRBJ2-7; D tentatively reads TRBD1 or TRBD2 (5 bases each). TRBV23-1 falls under the ORF class, with uncertain function. This CDR3 is 15 amino acids long. V lost 4 bases and J lost 2, with 15 bases in between. For the CDR3, the DNA is TGCGCCAGCAGTCTCTCTCCCGGGACCCCCTACGAGCAGTACTTC. It codes for CASSLSPGTPYEQYF.

The J gene is TRBJ1-1, the V gene TRBV12-3 or TRBV12-4; TRBD1 matches 7 bases. CDR3 size: 14 residues. After removal of 5 bases from V and 1 base from J, the junction contained 4 bases not matched to a gene. CDR3 nucleotide sequence: TGTGCCAGCAGTCCGGGACAGTGGAACACTGAAGCTTTCTTT. Protein sequence: CASSPGQWNTEAFF.

This clonotype was found many times. The V call is TRBV28, the J call TRBJ2-7, with TRBD2 as a possible D gene (5 bases). Germline CDR1 is MDHEN and CDR2 is SYDVKM. V dropped 2 bases and J dropped 7 bases, with 9 bases sitting between them. This CDR3 is built from 12 residues. CDR3 protein: CASSLRRMEQYF. DNA for the CDR3: TGTGCCAGCAGTTTAAGGAGGATGGAGCAGTACTTC.

There are a few counts of this clonotype. The gene calls are TRBV28 and TRBJ2-2; a possible D gene is TRBD2 (8 bases). V was trimmed by 4 bases and J by 5 bases, leaving 26 bases between them. From germline, CDR1 is MDHEN and CDR2 SYDVKM. This CDR3 region has 19 residues. The CDR3 loop reads CASSSYRDSGSLSTGELFF. The CDR3 region has the DNA TGTGCCAGCAGTTCATACCGGGACAGCGGGAGCTTGAGTACCGGGGAGCTGTTTTTT.

The chain has TRBV7-9 and TRBJ1-1; TRBD1 matches at 10 bases. The CDR3 has 15 residues. CDR1 is SEHNR and CDR2 is FQNEAQ in the germline V gene (reference sequence). The V and J ends lost 10 bases and 2 bases, in that order; junction bases with no gene match: 10. The CDR3 DNA sequence: TGTGCCACCGTCCCCGACAGGGGGCCTAACACTGAAGCTTTCTTT. Amino acids: CATVPDRGPNTEAFF. Using reference TRBV7-9 and TRBJ1-1 for the parts outside the CDR3, the full variable domain is DTGVSQNPRHKITKRGQNVTFRCDPISEHNRLYWYRQTLGQGPEFLTYFQNEAQLEKSRLLSDRFSAERPKGSFSTLEIQRTEQGDSAMYLCATVPDRGPNTEAFFGQGTRLTVV.

This clonotype has only one observation. The gene calls are TRBV6-8 and TRBJ2-1; D gene uncertain. This CDR3 comprises 13 residues. The V end lost 0 bases, the J end lost 10 bases, and 10 bases lay between the germline ends. Germline V gene data show CDR1 as MNHGY and CDR2 as SAAAGT. The CDR3: CASSYSPTREQFF. The CDR3 nucleotides read TGTGCCAGCAGTTACTCACCCACGCGAGAGCAGTTCTTC.

A single count supports this clonotype. The chain is built from TRBV20-1 and TRBJ2-1; 9 bases line up with TRBD2. CDR1 is DFQATT and CDR2 is SNEGSKA in the germline V gene (reference sequence). The J segment lost 4 bases and the V segment lost 6 bases, leaving 7 bases of the junction unmatched. The CDR3 is 14 residues long. As DNA, the CDR3 is TGCAGTGCCCAGGCCCTAGCGGGATACAATGAGCAGTTCTTC. Translating gives CSAQALAGYNEQFF.

V usage is TRBV30 and J usage is TRBJ2-1; tentative D call: TRBD1 (6 bases). Trimming took off 2 bases at V and 9 bases at J, with 14 bases between the two ends. Germline V gene data show CDR1 as GTSNPN and CDR2 as SVGIG (reference sequence). This CDR3 has 13 residues. CDR3 sequence reads: CAWSRQVEGEQFF. CDR3 nucleotide sequence: TGTGCCTGGAGTCGACAGGTCGAGGGTGAGCAGTTCTTC.

This clonotype was counted ten times or more. The chain links TRBV7-8 to TRBJ2-2; D gene uncertain. The germline gives CDR1 SGHVS, CDR2 FQNEAQ. V lost 1 base to trimming and J lost 0 bases, with 6 bases between them. The CDR3 length is 15 residues. CDR3: CASSLEVTNTGELFF. The CDR3 DNA sequence: TGTGCCAGCAGCTTAGAAGTTACGAACACCGGGGAGCTGTTTTTT.

In its sample, this clonotype was seen a few times. CDR3 protein: CASSQANGTPQHF. Written as DNA, the CDR3 is TGTGCCAGCAGCCAAGCTAACGGAACGCCCCAGCATTTT. The gene calls are TRBV14 and TRBJ1-5; no definite D call. The V gene lost 1 base and the J gene lost 9 bases, with 10 bases spanning the gap. CDR1 and CDR2 (germline): SGHDN, FVKESK. The CDR3 contains 13 residues.

The V call is TRBV24-1, the J call TRBJ1-1; a weak D match, TRBD1 (6 bases). Trimming took off 7 bases at V and 1 base at J, with 9 bases between the two ends. This CDR3 comprises 13 residues. Germline values: CDR1 KGHDR, CDR2 SFDVKD. CDR3 DNA sequence: TGTGCCACCAGGGACAGCGGGAACACTGAAGCTTTCTTT. This codes for CATRDSGNTEAFF.

Ten or more counts support this clonotype. The rearrangement joins TRBV7-2 to TRBJ2-2; 7 bases agree with TRBD2. The CDR3 has 17 amino acids. From germline, CDR1 is SGHTA and CDR2 FQGNSA. V lost 4 bases, J lost 2 bases, and 10 bases stayed unmatched. The CDR3 region is CASSYVLTSTNTGELFF. The CDR3, as DNA: TGTGCCAGCAGCTACGTGTTGACTAGCACTAACACCGGGGAGCTGTTTTTT.

This clonotype was seen more than once but under ten times. In DNA form, the CDR3 reads TGTGCCAGTAGCACGGGACCGAACAATCAGCCCCAGCATTTT. Encoded protein: CASSTGPNNQPQHF. The J gene is TRBJ1-5, the V gene TRBV19; a possible D gene is TRBD1 (5 bases). The V gene's germline CDR1 is LNHDA and CDR2 SQIVND (reference sequence). The CDR3 contains 14 residues. The V end lost 6 bases, the J end lost 3 bases, and 12 bases lay between the germline ends.

The chain has TRBV7-6 and TRBJ2-1, with 13 bases that match TRBD2. This CDR3 has 16 amino acids. Trimming removed 6 bases from V and 6 bases from J; junction bases left unmatched: 8. In germline, CDR1 is SGHVS, CDR2 FNYEAQ. The CDR3 nucleotides are TGTGCCAGCAGACCCGGACTAGCGGGAGAGAGCAATGAGCAGTTCTTC. It yields the protein CASRPGLAGESNEQFF.

This chain uses TRBV12-3 or TRBV12-4 with TRBJ1-1; 12 bases are a match to TRBD1. The CDR3 is made up of 17 amino acids. The trim removed 3 bases at V and 1 base at J, leaving 6 bases unmatched. The CDR3: CASSFVGGQGANTEAFF. CDR3 DNA: TGTGCCAGCAGTTTCGTCGGGGGACAGGGGGCGAACACTGAAGCTTTCTTT.

The CDR3 loop is CAINPEAQGYGYTF. In nucleotides, the CDR3 is TGTGCCATCAACCCGGAGGCACAGGGGTATGGCTACACCTTC. The chain has TRBV10-3 and TRBJ1-2; TRBD1 aligns across 7 bases. V lost 7 bases and J lost 5; bases outside the gene matches: 10. This CDR3 contains 14 residues. Germline loops: CDR1 ENHRY, CDR2 SYGVKD.